This T cell receptor beta chain derives from a study of cytomegalovirus exposure and HLA in healthy donors. Notes on the study in general: According to a subsequent analysis, TCR clusters from the first cohort were inclined to appear together in the 110 or so validation repertoires. Researchers counted 164 TCR beta chains as cytomegalovirus-associated.

Separate from the roughly 720-subject first cohort was the roughly 130-subject validation cohort, to which the donors belonged. Repertoires were generated with immunoSEQ multiplex PCR, while TCRdb's copy carries only in-frame clones and drops some. The sample includes 55,000 to 75,000 clones, about 94% seen only once; the top ten take approximately 1.5%. On this clone itself: No antigen is known for it.

Sequences were obtained from PBMCs. The TCR was taken from a young man in good health and CMV-seropositive.

The DNA for the CDR3 is TGTGCCAGTAAGGGGACAGGGGTCTACGAGCAGTACTTC. Its translation is CASKGTGVYEQYF. The rearrangement links TRBV19 to TRBJ2-7; TRBD1 matches at 10 bases. Germline V gives CDR1 LNHDA, CDR2 SQIVND (reference sequence). V lost 7 bases to trimming and J lost 3 bases; unmatched junction nucleotides: 3. The CDR3 is 13 amino acids.